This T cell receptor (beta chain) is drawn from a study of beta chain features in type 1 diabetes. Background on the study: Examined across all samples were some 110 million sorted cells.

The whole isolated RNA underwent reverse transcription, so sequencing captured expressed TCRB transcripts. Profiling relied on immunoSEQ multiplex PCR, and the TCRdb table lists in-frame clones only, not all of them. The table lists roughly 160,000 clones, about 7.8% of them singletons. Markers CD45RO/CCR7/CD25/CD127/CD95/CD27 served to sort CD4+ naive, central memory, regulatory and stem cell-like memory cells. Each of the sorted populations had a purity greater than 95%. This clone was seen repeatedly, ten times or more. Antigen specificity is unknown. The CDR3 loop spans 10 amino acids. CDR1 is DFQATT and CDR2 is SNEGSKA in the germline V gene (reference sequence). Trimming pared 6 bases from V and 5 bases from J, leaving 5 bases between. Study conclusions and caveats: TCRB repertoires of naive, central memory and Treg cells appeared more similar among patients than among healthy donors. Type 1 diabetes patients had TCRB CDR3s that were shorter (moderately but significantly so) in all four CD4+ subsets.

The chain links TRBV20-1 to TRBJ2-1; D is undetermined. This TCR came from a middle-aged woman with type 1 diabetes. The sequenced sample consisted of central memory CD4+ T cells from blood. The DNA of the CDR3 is TGCAGTGCCGCGGACAATGAGCAGTTCTTC. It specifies CSAADNEQFF.